What follows are 23 T cell receptor beta chains derived from one specimen sequenced in a study of T cells in localized non-small cell lung cancer. Clones were sequenced by immunoSEQ multiplex PCR, and TCRdb holds only the in-frame ones, with some missing. Among roughly 27,000 clones listed, about 90% were seen once. This specimen was peripheral blood mononuclear cells, taken before any cancer treatment. The source is a woman between 35 and 75 years old with stage III lung adenocarcinoma.

The chain is built from TRBV6-1 and TRBJ2-5; TRBD2 matches at 8 bases. The ends lost 5 bases at V and 1 base at J; junction bases unmatched: 6. The CDR3 has 15 residues. Germline assignment: CDR1 MNHNS and CDR2 SASEGT. CDR3 sequence (DNA): TGTGCCAGCAGTAGAATAGCGGGGACCCAAGAGACCCAGTACTTC. Its translation: CASSRIAGTQETQYF.

CDR3 sequence (DNA): TGTGCCAGCTCACCTTCCGGGGCCAACACCGGGGAGCTGTTTTTT. Its translation is CASSPSGANTGELFF. The chain is built from TRBV18 and TRBJ2-2, with D tentatively TRBD1 or TRBD2 (5 bases each). The CDR3 length is 15 residues. The germline CDR1 and CDR2 sequences are KGHSH and LQKENI. V dropped 3 bases and J dropped 2 bases, with 10 bases sitting between them.

The chain combines TRBV19 with TRBJ2-1; TRBD2 aligns across 9 bases. This CDR3 is 15 amino acids long. V lost 3 bases, J lost 8 bases, and 8 bases stayed unmatched. Germline CDR1 LNHDA, CDR2 SQIVND (reference sequence). The CDR3 protein is CASSIGAGGIDEQFF. In DNA, the CDR3 is TGTGCCAGTAGTATTGGTGCGGGAGGGATCGATGAGCAGTTCTTC.

The CDR3 DNA reads TGTGCCTGGAGTGTACGACGAAGGGGGCGAAACACTGAAGCTTTCTTT. Translation: CAWSVRRRGRNTEAFF. The rearrangement uses TRBV30 and TRBJ1-1; TRBD1 matches at 7 bases. This CDR3 has 16 amino acids. V was pared by 0 bases and J by 2 bases, with 9 bases of the junction left unmatched. CDR1 and CDR2 (germline): GTSNPN, SVGIG (reference sequence). Full variable domain (outside the CDR3, taken from reference TRBV30 and TRBJ1-1): SQTIHQWPATLVQPVGSPLSLECTVEGTSNPNLYWYRQAAGRGLQLLFYSVGIGQISSEVPQNLSASRPQDRQFILSSKKLLLSDSGFYLCAWSVRRRGRNTEAFFGQGTRLTVV.

V is TRBV5-4 and J is TRBJ2-5; TRBD2 matches at 11 bases. Germline CDR1 reads SGHNT; CDR2 reads YYREEE (reference sequence). The CDR3 consists of 15 residues. Unmatched junction bases numbered 7, after V lost 4 bases and J lost 5 bases. CDR3 nucleotides: TGTGCCAGCAGCGGCACTAGCGGGAGTCACGAGACCCAGTACTTC. Its translation: CASSGTSGSHETQYF.

The genes are TRBV19 and TRBJ2-2, with unresolved D. Germline V gives CDR1 LNHDA, CDR2 SQIVND (reference sequence). V gave up 5 bases and J gave up 7 bases, with 11 bases separating them. The CDR3 spans 13 residues. In DNA form, the CDR3 reads TGTGCCAGTAGTGTAGGAGCAGACGGGGAGCTGTTTTTT. Its translation is CASSVGADGELFF.

This clone occurred a few times. CDR3 nucleotides: TGTGCCAGCAGCAAAGTTTCATTCACTGAAGCTTTCTTT. Translating it yields CASSKVSFTEAFF. This chain connects TRBV21-1 to TRBJ1-1; TRBD1 is the table's D call and was not checked against the DNA. TRBV21-1 is flagged as a pseudogene. CDR3 length: 13 amino acids.

The rearrangement joins TRBV2 to TRBJ1-2, with 12 bases aligning to TRBD1. This CDR3 has 15 amino acids. Looked up from germline, CDR1 is SNHLY and CDR2 is FYNNEI. Losses at the gene ends were 4 bases for V and 4 bases for J; bases not matched to a gene: 4. The CDR3 DNA reads TGTGCCAGCAGTGGGGGACAGGGGGCACTCTATGGCTACACCTTC. It translates to CASSGGQGALYGYTF. Full variable domain (missing parts from reference TRBV2 and TRBJ1-2): EPEVTQTPSHQVTQMGQEVILRCVPISNHLYFYWYRQILGQKVEFLVSFYNNEISEKSEIFDDQFSVERPDGSNFTLKIRSTKLEDSAMYFCASSGGQGALYGYTFGSGTRLTVV.

CDR3 sequence (DNA): TGTGCCAGCAGTTCCCTGGGATATTGGGGCTACACCTTC. Its translation: CASSSLGYWGYTF. The genes are TRBV27 and TRBJ1-2, with D hard to call. CDR1 is MNHEY, CDR2 SMNVEV, per germline (reference sequence). This CDR3 has 13 amino acids. The ends were cut back, 4 bases at V and 8 bases at J, with 14 bases in the middle.

The chain carries TRBV7-2 and TRBJ2-3; possibly TRBD2 for D (5 bases). The CDR3 is made up of 14 amino acids. V lost 4 bases and J lost 1, with 9 bases in between. Per germline, CDR1 SGHTA and CDR2 FQGNSA. CDR3 residues: CASSSSAGTDTQYF. The CDR3 bases are TGTGCCAGCAGCTCCTCAGCGGGCACAGATACGCAGTATTTT.

This chain uses TRBV7-9 with TRBJ2-3, with unresolved D. Germline V gives CDR1 SEHNR, CDR2 FQNEAQ (reference sequence). This CDR3 contains 15 residues. V was pared by 3 bases and J by 4 bases, with 14 bases between. CDR3 nucleotide sequence: TGTGCCAGCAGCTTTGACGGGTCGAAAGCAGATACGCAGTATTTT. Amino acid sequence: CASSFDGSKADTQYF.

CDR3 sequence reads: CASSELPEMNTEAFF. In DNA form, the CDR3 reads TGTGCCAGCAGTGAACTTCCAGAGATGAACACTGAAGCTTTCTTT. This chain uses TRBV6-1 with TRBJ1-1; no clear D. Germline V gives CDR1 MNHNS, CDR2 SASEGT. The ends were cut back, 2 bases at V and 0 bases at J, with 10 bases in the middle. The CDR3 runs to 15 residues.

The rearrangement joins TRBV27 to TRBJ1-1, with D hard to call. CDR1 is MNHEY and CDR2 is SMNVEV in the germline V gene (reference sequence). V was cut by 4 bases and J by 1 base, with 7 bases left in between. This CDR3 has 13 amino acids. CDR3 coding DNA: TGTGCCAGCAGTTCCCTCGGGAACACTGAAGCTTTCTTT. It encodes CASSSLGNTEAFF.

The J gene is TRBJ2-5, the V gene TRBV7-9, with a weak D call TRBD1 (6 bases). V lost 3 bases and J 6 bases, leaving 11 bases between the germline ends. Looked up from germline, CDR1 is SEHNR and CDR2 is FQNEAQ (reference sequence). The CDR3 contains 13 residues. CDR3 in DNA: TGTGCCAGCAGCTTTACACAGGGTCAGACCCAGTACTTC. It is translated as CASSFTQGQTQYF. The full variable domain, in which reference TRBV7-9 and TRBJ2-5 provide the parts outside the CDR3, is DTGVSQNPRHKITKRGQNVTFRCDPISEHNRLYWYRQTLGQGPEFLTYFQNEAQLEKSRLLSDRFSAERPKGSFSTLEIQRTEQGDSAMYLCASSFTQGQTQYFGPGTRLLVL.

About this clone itself: One end of the junction does not line up with germline, which may come from a read error. The V call is TRBV11-2, the J call TRBJ2-6; D possibly corresponds to TRBD2 (5 bases). Germline CDR1 and CDR2: SGHAT and FQNNGV. The CDR3 has 10 residues. The CDR3 is CASGVNVLTF. CDR3 in DNA: TGCGCATCCGGGGTTAACGTCCTGACTTTC.

V and J are TRBV6-4 and TRBJ2-1; no clear D. Germline lookup yields CDR1 MRHNA and CDR2 SNTAGT. Trimming stripped 0 bases from V and 5 bases from J, with 8 bases between. The CDR3 has 14 residues. The CDR3 region is CASSDSAEDNEQFF. CDR3 DNA: TGTGCCAGCAGTGACTCGGCGGAAGACAATGAGCAGTTCTTC.

The chain is built from TRBV6-5 and TRBJ1-1, with TRBD1 identical over 8 bases. V lost 2 bases, J lost 0 bases, and 5 bases stayed unmatched. Germline V gene data show CDR1 as MNHEY and CDR2 as SVGAGI. The CDR3 consists of 16 residues. The chain's CDR3 is CASSYGPTGVNTEAFF. The CDR3 DNA sequence: TGTGCCAGCAGTTACGGACCGACAGGGGTGAACACTGAAGCTTTCTTT.

The chain is built from TRBV27 and TRBJ1-4; tentative D call: TRBD1 (6 bases). The CDR3 consists of 15 residues. Per germline, CDR1 MNHEY and CDR2 SMNVEV (reference sequence). The V end lost 6 bases, the J end lost 5 bases, and 16 bases lay between the germline ends. As DNA, the CDR3 is TGTGCCAGCAGCCTTGAGGGGGGACCGAATGAAAAACTGTTTTTT. It is translated as CASSLEGGPNEKLFF.

The rearrangement joins TRBV5-1 to TRBJ2-3; TRBD2 agrees at 9 bases. J gave up 1 base and V 4 bases, and 7 bases lay outside the gene matches. Germline lookup yields CDR1 SGHRS and CDR2 YFSETQ. This CDR3 has 16 amino acids. The CDR3 DNA follows: TGCGCCAGCAGCCTGGGGACTAGCAGTGGCACAGATACGCAGTATTTT. Its protein is CASSLGTSSGTDTQYF.

This clone was seen just once. The V gene is TRBV7-2, the J gene TRBJ2-1; D possibly corresponds to TRBD2 (6 bases). There are 15 residues in the CDR3. V lost 2 bases to trimming and J lost 2 bases, with 10 bases between them. Looked up from germline, CDR1 is SGHTA and CDR2 is FQGNSA. In DNA form, the CDR3 reads TGTGCCAGCAGCTTAAGGGCGGGACCCTACAATGAGCAGTTCTTC. Its translation is CASSLRAGPYNEQFF.

The rearrangement links TRBV14 to TRBJ2-6, with D possibly being TRBD2 (6 bases). The length of the CDR3 is 15 residues. Germline CDR1 is SGHDN and CDR2 is FVKESK. Trimming left V 6 bases short and J 0 bases short, with 9 bases between. The CDR3 loop is CASREGGSGANVLTF. The CDR3 nucleotides read TGTGCCAGCAGGGAGGGCGGCTCTGGGGCCAACGTCCTGACTTTC.

The chain has TRBV7-6 and TRBJ2-5; D gene unclear. The germline V and J ends were trimmed by 0 bases and 5 bases, with 10 bases remaining between them. The CDR3 is 14 amino acids. Germline-derived CDR1 and CDR2 are SGHVS and FNYEAQ. This chain's CDR3 is CASSLAPSFETQYF. CDR3 sequence (DNA): TGTGCCAGCAGCTTAGCCCCAAGTTTTGAGACCCAGTACTTC.

The genes are TRBV7-9 and TRBJ2-7; 8 bases align to TRBD1. Germline V CDR1 and CDR2: SEHNR, FQNEAQ (reference sequence). Trimming took 4 bases from V and 2 from J; bases not matched to a gene: 7. The CDR3 length is 15 residues. In DNA form, the CDR3 reads TGTGCCAGCAGCTCTCGACGGACAGGGACCTACGAGCAGTACTTC. Encoded protein: CASSSRRTGTYEQYF.